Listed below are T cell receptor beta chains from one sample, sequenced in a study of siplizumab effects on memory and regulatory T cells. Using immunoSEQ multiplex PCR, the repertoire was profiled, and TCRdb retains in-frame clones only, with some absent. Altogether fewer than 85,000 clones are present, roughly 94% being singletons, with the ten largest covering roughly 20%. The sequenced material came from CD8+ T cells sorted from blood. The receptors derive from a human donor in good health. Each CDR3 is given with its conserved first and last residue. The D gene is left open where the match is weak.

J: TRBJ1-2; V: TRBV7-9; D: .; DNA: TGTGCCAGCAGCTTTACGTCCGGGGCGCGTGGAGGCTACACCTTC; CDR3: CASSFTSGARGGYTF
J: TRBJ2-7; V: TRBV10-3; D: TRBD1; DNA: TGTGCCATCAGTGAGTCTAGGACAGGATACTCCTACGAGCAGTACTTC; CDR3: CAISESRTGYSYEQYF
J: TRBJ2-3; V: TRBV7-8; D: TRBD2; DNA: TGTGCCAGCAGCTTGGCTAATGAGCGGGGTCCCCTCACAGATACGCAGTATTTT; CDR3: CASSLANERGPLTDTQYF
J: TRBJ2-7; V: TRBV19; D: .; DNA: TGTGCCAGTAGCCCCGGCCTCGAGCAGTACTTC; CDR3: CASSPGLEQYF
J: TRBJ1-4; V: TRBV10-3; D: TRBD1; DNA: TGTGCCATCAGTCCAGGGGGTGTGGGGGAAAAACTGTTTTTT; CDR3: CAISPGGVGEKLFF
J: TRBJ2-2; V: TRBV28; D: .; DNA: TGTGCCAGCAGTTTCAGAGGGTTGACCACCGGGGAGCTGTTTTTT; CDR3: CASSFRGLTTGELFF
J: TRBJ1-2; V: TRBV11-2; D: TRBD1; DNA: TGTGCCAGCAGCTTTCCGGAAGACAGGGTCGACTATGGCTACACCTTC; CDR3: CASSFPEDRVDYGYTF
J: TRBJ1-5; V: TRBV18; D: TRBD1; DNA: TGTGCCAGCTCAAGGACAGGGGGCCTCAATCAGCCCCAGCATTTT; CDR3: CASSRTGGLNQPQHF
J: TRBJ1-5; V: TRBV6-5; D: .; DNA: TGTGCCAGCAGTTACTCAGGGGTCCGTCAGCCCCAGCATTTT; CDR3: CASSYSGVRQPQHF
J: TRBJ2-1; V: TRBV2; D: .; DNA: TGTGCCAGCAGTGAAAAGATGGGCAATGAGCAGTTCTTC; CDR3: CASSEKMGNEQFF
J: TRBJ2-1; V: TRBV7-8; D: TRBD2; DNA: TGTGCCAGCAGCTTAGTAATGCCGGGGGGTGAGCAGTTCTTC; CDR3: CASSLVMPGGEQFF
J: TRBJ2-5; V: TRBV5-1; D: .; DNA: TGCGCCAGCAGCTTGGGATGGGGGGCCCAAGAGACCCAGTACTTC; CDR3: CASSLGWGAQETQYF
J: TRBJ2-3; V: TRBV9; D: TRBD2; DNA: TGTGCCAGCAGCGTAAGATTCGGGACTAGCGGGCCAGCTAGCACAGATACGCAGTATTTT; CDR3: CASSVRFGTSGPASTDTQYF